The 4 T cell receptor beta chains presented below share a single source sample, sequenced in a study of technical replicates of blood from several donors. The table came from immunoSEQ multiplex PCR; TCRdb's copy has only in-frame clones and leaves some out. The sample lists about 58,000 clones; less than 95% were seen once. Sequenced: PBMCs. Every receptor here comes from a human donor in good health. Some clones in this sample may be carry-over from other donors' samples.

DNA for the CDR3: TGTGCCAGCAGCTTGGATGGGAAGCGGGGGGTGCGGGAGACCCAGTACTTC. Translating it yields CASSLDGKRGVRETQYF. The chain has TRBV5-6 and TRBJ2-5; 9 positions match TRBD2. Trimming took 0 bases from V and 5 from J; bases not matched to a gene: 11. Per germline, CDR1 SGHDT and CDR2 YYEEEE. CDR3 length: 17 amino acids.

CDR3 bases: TGTGCCAGTAGCTTACAGGGGGCTAGGGACATTCAGTACTTC. It translates to CASSLQGARDIQYF. The chain recombines TRBV19 with TRBJ2-4; 9 bases line up with TRBD1. Germline values: CDR1 LNHDA, CDR2 SQIVND (reference sequence). This CDR3 has 14 residues. The trim removed 6 bases at V and 8 bases at J, leaving 8 bases unmatched.

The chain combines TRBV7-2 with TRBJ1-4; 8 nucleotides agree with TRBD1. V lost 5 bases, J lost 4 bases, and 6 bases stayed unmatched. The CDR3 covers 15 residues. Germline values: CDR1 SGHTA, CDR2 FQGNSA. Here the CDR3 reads CASSPQTGDNEKLFF. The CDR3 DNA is TGTGCCAGCAGCCCCCAGACAGGGGATAATGAAAAACTGTTTTTT.

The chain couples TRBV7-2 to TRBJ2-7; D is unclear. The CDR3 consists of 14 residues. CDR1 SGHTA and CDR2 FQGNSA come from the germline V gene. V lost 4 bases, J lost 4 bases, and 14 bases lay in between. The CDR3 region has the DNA TGTGCCAGCAGCTCCTCTTATGGGCCGTACGAGCAGTACTTC. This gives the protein CASSSSYGPYEQYF.